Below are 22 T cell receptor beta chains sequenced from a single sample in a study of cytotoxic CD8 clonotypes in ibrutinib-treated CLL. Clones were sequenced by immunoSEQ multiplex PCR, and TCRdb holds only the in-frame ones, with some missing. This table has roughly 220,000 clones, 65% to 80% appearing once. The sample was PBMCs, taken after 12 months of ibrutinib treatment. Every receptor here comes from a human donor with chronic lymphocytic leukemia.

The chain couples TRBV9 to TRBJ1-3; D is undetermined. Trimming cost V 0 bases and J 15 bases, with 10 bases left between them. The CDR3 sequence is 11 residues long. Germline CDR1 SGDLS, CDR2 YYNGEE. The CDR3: CASSVAYDGYF. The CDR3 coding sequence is TGTGCCAGCAGCGTAGCTTACGACGGATATTTT.

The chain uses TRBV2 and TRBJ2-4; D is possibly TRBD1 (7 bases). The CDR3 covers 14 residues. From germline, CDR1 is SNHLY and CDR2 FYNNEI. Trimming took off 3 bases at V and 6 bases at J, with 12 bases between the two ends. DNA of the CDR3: TGTGCCAGCAGTGACGGGCAGGGGGGAAACATTCAGTACTTC. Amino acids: CASSDGQGGNIQYF.

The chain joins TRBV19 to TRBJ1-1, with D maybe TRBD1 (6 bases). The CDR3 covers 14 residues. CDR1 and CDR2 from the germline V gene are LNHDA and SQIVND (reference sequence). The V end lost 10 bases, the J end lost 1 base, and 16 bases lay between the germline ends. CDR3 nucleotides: TGTGCCATAGGGGGACGGGATCAGAACACTGAAGCTTTCTTT. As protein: CAIGGRDQNTEAFF.

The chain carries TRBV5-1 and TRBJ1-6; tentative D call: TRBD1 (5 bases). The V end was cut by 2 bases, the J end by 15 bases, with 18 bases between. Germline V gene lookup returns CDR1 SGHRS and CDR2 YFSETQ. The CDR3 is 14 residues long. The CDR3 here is CASSFLGTADHLHF. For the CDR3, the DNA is TGCGCCAGCAGCTTTCTTGGGACTGCGGATCACCTCCACTTT. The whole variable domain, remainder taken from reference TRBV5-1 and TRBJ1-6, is KAGVTQTPRYLIKTRGQQVTLSCSPISGHRSVSWYQQTPGQGLQFLFEYFSETQRNKGNFPGRFSGRQFSNSRSEMNVSTLELGDSALYLCASSFLGTADHLHFGNGTRLTVT.

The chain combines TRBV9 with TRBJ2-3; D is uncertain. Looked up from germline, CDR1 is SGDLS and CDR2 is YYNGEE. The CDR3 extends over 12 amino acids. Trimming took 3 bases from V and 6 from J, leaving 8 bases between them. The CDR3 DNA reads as TGTGCCAGCAGCGCCTCGTTGGATACGCAGTATTTT. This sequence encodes CASSASLDTQYF.

CDR3 region: CASSLTGVGVSNQPQHF. The CDR3 nucleotides read TGTGCCAGCAGTTTGACAGGGGTAGGAGTTAGCAATCAGCCCCAGCATTTT. The rearrangement joins TRBV28 to TRBJ1-5, with 8 positions matching TRBD1. The germline V gene encodes CDR1 MDHEN and CDR2 SYDVKM. V lost 3 bases, J lost 0 bases, and 7 bases stayed unmatched. The CDR3 spans 17 residues.

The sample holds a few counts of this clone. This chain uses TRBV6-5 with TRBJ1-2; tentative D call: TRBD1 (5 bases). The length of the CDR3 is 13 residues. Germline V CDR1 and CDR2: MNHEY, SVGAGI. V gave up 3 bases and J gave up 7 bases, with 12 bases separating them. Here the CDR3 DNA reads TGTGCCAGCAGTTATTCGGAGGGACGTGGCTACACCTTC. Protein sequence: CASSYSEGRGYTF.

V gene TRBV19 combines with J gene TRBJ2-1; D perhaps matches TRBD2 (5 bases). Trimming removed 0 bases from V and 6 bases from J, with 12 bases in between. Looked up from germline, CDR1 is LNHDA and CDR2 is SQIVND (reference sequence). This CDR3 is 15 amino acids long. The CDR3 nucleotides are TGTGCCAGTAGTATAGATCGGAGGCAGGCCAATGAGCAGTTCTTC. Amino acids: CASSIDRRQANEQFF. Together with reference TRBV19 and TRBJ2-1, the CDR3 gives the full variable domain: DGGITQSPKYLFRKEGQNVTLSCEQNLNHDAMYWYRQDPGQGLRLIYYSQIVNDFQKGDIAEGYSVSREKKESFPLTVTSAQKNPTAFYLCASSIDRRQANEQFFGPGTRLTVL.

CDR3 sequence (DNA): TGTGCCAGTAGGACAGGGTTTACTGAAGCTTTCTTT. Residues: CASRTGFTEAFF. The chain uses TRBV19 and TRBJ1-1, with 7 bases aligning to TRBD1. The CDR3 covers 12 residues. V lost 6 bases to trimming and J lost 5 bases; unmatched junction nucleotides: 3. Germline loops: CDR1 LNHDA, CDR2 SQIVND (reference sequence). The full variable domain, its missing parts supplied by reference TRBV19 and TRBJ1-1, is DGGITQSPKYLFRKEGQNVTLSCEQNLNHDAMYWYRQDPGQGLRLIYYSQIVNDFQKGDIAEGYSVSREKKESFPLTVTSAQKNPTAFYLCASRTGFTEAFFGQGTRLTVV.

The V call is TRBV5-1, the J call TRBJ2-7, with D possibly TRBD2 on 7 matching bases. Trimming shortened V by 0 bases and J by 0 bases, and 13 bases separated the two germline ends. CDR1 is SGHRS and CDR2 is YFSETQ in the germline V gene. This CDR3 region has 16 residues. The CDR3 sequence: CASSLAAGASSYEQYF. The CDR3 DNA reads TGCGCCAGCAGCTTGGCGGCGGGGGCCTCCTCCTACGAGCAGTACTTC.

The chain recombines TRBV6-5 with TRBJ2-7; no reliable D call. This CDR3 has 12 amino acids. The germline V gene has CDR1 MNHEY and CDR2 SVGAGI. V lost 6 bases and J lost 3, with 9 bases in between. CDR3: CASSPVGYEQYF. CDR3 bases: TGTGCCAGCAGCCCGGTGGGCTACGAGCAGTACTTC.

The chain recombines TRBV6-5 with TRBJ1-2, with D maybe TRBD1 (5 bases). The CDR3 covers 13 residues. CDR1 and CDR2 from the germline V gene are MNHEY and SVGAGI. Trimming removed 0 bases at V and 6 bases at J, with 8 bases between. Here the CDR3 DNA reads TGTGCCAGCAGTTACTCTGGGGCGGATGGCTACACCTTC. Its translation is CASSYSGADGYTF.

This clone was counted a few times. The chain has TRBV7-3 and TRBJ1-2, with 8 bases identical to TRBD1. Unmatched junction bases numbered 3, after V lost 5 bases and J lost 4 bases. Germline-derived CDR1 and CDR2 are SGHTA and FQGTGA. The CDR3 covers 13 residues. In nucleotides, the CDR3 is TGTGCCAGCAGCGGACAGGGCGGCTATGGCTACACCTTC. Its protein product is CASSGQGGYGYTF.

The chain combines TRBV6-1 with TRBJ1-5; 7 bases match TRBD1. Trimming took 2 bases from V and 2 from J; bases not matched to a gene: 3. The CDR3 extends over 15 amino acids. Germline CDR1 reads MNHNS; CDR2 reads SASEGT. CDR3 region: CASSEQGDRNQPQHF. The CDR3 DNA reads TGTGCCAGCAGTGAACAGGGGGACCGCAATCAGCCCCAGCATTTT.

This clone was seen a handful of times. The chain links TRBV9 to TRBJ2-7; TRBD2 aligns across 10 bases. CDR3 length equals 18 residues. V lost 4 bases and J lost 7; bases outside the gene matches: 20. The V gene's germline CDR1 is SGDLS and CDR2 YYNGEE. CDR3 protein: CASSLQGSPSGSTEEQYF. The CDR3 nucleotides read TGTGCCAGCAGCCTCCAGGGGTCCCCTAGCGGGAGTACGGAAGAGCAGTACTTC. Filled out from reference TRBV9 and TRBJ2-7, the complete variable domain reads DSGVTQTPKHLITATGQRVTLRCSPRSGDLSVYWYQQSLDQGLQFLIQYYNGEERAKGNILERFSAQQFPDLHSELNLSSLELGDSALYFCASSLQGSPSGSTEEQYFGPGTRLTVT.

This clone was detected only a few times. CDR3 in amino acids: CASVGDRLDTQYF. The CDR3, as DNA: TGTGCCAGCGTTGGGGACAGGTTAGATACGCAGTATTTT. This chain links TRBV2 with TRBJ2-3; 8 positions agree with TRBD1. Germline V lookup: CDR1 SNHLY, CDR2 FYNNEI. Trimming at V came to 8 bases and at J to 5 bases, leaving 6 bases not matched to a gene. The CDR3 totals 13 residues.

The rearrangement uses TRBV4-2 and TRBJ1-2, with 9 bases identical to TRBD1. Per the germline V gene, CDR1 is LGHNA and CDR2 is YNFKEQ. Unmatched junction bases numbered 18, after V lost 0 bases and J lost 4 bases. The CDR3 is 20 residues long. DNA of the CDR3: TGTGCCAGCAGCCAAGAAAGGTATCCCTTGGACGGGACAGGGCTCTATGGCTACACCTTC. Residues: CASSQERYPLDGTGLYGYTF.

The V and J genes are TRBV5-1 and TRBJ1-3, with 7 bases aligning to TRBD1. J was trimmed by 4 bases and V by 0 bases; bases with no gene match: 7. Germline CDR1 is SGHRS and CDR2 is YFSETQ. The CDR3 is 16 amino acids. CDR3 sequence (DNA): TGCGCCAGCAGCTTGGTGGGGGGACAGTCCGGAAACACCATATATTTT. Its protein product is CASSLVGGQSGNTIYF.

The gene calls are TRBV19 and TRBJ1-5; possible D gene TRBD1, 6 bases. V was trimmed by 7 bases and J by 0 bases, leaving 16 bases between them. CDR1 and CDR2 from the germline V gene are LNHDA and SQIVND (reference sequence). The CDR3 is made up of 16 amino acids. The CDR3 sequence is CASINPGAASNQPQHF. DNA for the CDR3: TGTGCCAGTATCAACCCGGGGGCAGCTAGCAATCAGCCCCAGCATTTT.

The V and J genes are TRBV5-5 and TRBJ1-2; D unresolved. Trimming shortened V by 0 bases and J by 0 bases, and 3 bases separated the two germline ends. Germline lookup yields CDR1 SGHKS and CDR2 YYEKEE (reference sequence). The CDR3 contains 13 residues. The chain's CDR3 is CASSLVANYGYTF. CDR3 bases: TGTGCCAGCAGCTTGGTAGCTAACTATGGCTACACCTTC.

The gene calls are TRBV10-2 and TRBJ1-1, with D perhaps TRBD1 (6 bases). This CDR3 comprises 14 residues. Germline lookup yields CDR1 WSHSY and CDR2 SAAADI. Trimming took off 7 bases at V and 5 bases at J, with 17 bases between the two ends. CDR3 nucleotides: TGCGCCAGCATTCGGGGGGCGCCGGGGACTGAAGCTTTCTTT. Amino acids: CASIRGAPGTEAFF.

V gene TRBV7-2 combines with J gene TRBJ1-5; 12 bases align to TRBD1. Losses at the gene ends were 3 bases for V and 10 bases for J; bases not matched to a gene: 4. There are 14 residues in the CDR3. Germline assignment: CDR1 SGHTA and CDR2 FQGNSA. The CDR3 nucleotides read TGTGCCAGCAGCTTGGGACAGGGGGCCTATCCCCAGCATTTT. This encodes CASSLGQGAYPQHF.